One sample yielded the 13 T cell receptor beta chains listed below, sequenced in a study of neurological immune-mediated disorders. One entry per CDR3 protein results from TCRdb running MiXCR on the 5' RACE reads. Of some 120,000 distinct CDR3 sequences listed, about 3.2% are singletons. Specimen: PBMCs. These receptors were obtained from a woman aged 25 to 39 with multiple sclerosis.

V and J are TRBV7-2 and TRBJ1-1, with D hard to call. This CDR3 is built from 13 residues. Trimming pared 6 bases from V and 2 bases from J, leaving 10 bases between. Germline CDR1 and CDR2: SGHTA and FQGNSA. CDR3 DNA sequence: TGTGCCAGCAGGGGAGGCGGAAACACTGAAGCTTTCTTT. Translation gives CASRGGGNTEAFF.

This clonotype occurred many times. CDR3 protein: CASSYSLAGGPYNEQFF. CDR3 in DNA: TGTGCCAGCAGTTACTCTTTGGCGGGGGGCCCCTACAATGAGCAGTTCTTC. This chain uses TRBV6-5 with TRBJ2-1; TRBD2 agrees at 8 bases. CDR1 and CDR2 (germline): MNHEY, SVGAGI. The length of the CDR3 is 17 residues. Trimming removed 0 bases from V and 2 bases from J; junction bases left unmatched: 6.

At least ten counts were recorded for this clonotype. The chain has TRBV20-1 and TRBJ2-2; TRBD1 might be the D (6 bases). The germline CDR1 and CDR2 sequences are DFQATT and SNEGSKA (reference sequence). This CDR3 has 16 amino acids. Trimming left V 2 bases short and J 0 bases short, with 13 bases between. The CDR3 region has the DNA TGCAGTGCTAGACCTATACAGGGATCGAACACCGGGGAGCTGTTTTTT. This sequence encodes CSARPIQGSNTGELFF.

This clonotype showed up many times. The chain couples TRBV4-3 to TRBJ2-3; D may be TRBD1 or TRBD2 (5 bases each). This CDR3 comprises 18 residues. V was cut by 0 bases and J by 2 bases, with 18 bases left in between. Germline-derived CDR1 and CDR2 are LGHNA and YSLEER. The CDR3 region is CASSQELVGTAITDTQYF. DNA for the CDR3: TGCGCCAGCAGCCAAGAACTCGTCGGGACCGCTATCACAGATACGCAGTATTTT.

This clonotype showed up many times. The chain links TRBV5-1 to TRBJ1-2; the D gene is possibly TRBD1 (5 bases). CDR1 is SGHRS, CDR2 YFSETQ, per germline. V was trimmed by 3 bases and J by 2 bases, leaving 8 bases between them. CDR3 length: 13 amino acids. The DNA for the CDR3 is TGCGCCAGCAGCTCGGACACAAACTATGGCTACACCTTC. This gives the protein CASSSDTNYGYTF.

This clonotype was picked up many times. The V and J genes are TRBV5-5 and TRBJ2-7; D gene ambiguous. Germline V lookup: CDR1 SGHKS, CDR2 YYEKEE (reference sequence). The CDR3 contains 11 residues. The ends were cut back, 8 bases at V and 1 base at J, with 7 bases in the middle. The CDR3 spells CASMGSYEQYF. The DNA of the CDR3 is TGTGCCAGTATGGGTTCCTACGAGCAGTACTTC.

This clonotype was found many times. This chain links TRBV7-2 with TRBJ2-2; D is unresolved. Germline V CDR1 and CDR2: SGHTA, FQGNSA. Trimming cost V 1 base and J 3 bases, with 6 bases left between them. The length of the CDR3 is 14 residues. The CDR3: CASSLGAYTGELFF. DNA of the CDR3: TGTGCCAGCAGCTTAGGAGCTTACACCGGGGAGCTGTTTTTT.

This clonotype was recorded at least ten times. The chain links TRBV10-2 to TRBJ2-1; D unclear. The V end was cut by 7 bases, the J end by 0 bases, with 10 bases between. The CDR3 sequence is 14 residues long. Germline loops: CDR1 WSHSY, CDR2 SAAADI. As DNA, the CDR3 is TGCGCCAGCACTACATCTCTCTCCTACAATGAGCAGTTCTTC. Translated: CASTTSLSYNEQFF.

This clonotype was observed at least ten times. This rearrangement joins TRBV5-1 to TRBJ2-3, with 13 positions matching TRBD2. The CDR3 extends over 16 amino acids. V trimming: 4 bases; J trimming: 5 bases; junction bases outside the gene matches: 7. Germline V gives CDR1 SGHRS, CDR2 YFSETQ. The CDR3 loop reads CASSPGLAGAVDTQYF. CDR3 DNA sequence: TGCGCCAGCAGCCCCGGACTAGCGGGAGCCGTAGATACGCAGTATTTT.

This clonotype appeared many times. The V gene is TRBV6-2 or TRBV6-3, the J gene TRBJ1-2; 12 positions match TRBD1. The J segment lost 4 bases and the V segment lost 6 bases, leaving 12 bases of the junction unmatched. Germline CDR1 is MNHEY and CDR2 is SVGEGT. The CDR3 is 17 amino acids. CDR3 amino acids: CASRRRDRGPYGYGYTF. Written as DNA, the CDR3 is TGTGCCAGCAGAAGACGGGACAGGGGGCCTTACGGCTATGGCTACACCTTC.

In its sample, this clonotype was seen a few times. This sequence joins TRBV20-1 and TRBJ2-2, with D perhaps TRBD2 (6 bases). There are 14 residues in the CDR3. Between the trimmed V and J ends, which lost 3 bases and 1 base, there was a span of 9 bases. Per germline, CDR1 DFQATT and CDR2 SNEGSKA (reference sequence). The DNA of the CDR3 is TGCAGTGCTAGGGGAGGACAGAACACCGGGGAGCTGTTTTTT. Translating it yields CSARGGQNTGELFF.

This clonotype was detected ten times or more. This rearrangement joins TRBV7-2 to TRBJ1-2, with D possibly being TRBD1 (6 bases). Trimming took 5 bases from V and 6 from J, leaving 19 bases between them. Germline V CDR1 and CDR2: SGHTA, FQGNSA. This CDR3 has 15 residues. DNA for the CDR3: TGTGCCAGCAGCCTTAGACAGGCGTGGGGACATGGCTACACCTTC. It is translated as CASSLRQAWGHGYTF.

This clonotype occurred many times. The chain uses TRBV7-9 and TRBJ2-1; 13 positions match TRBD2. Per germline, CDR1 SEHNR and CDR2 FQNEAQ (reference sequence). The V segment lost 5 bases and the J segment 10 bases; nucleotides outside the gene matches: 5. The CDR3 sequence is 14 residues long. The CDR3, as DNA: TGTGCCAGCAGCCTGAGGACTAGCGGGAGCGAGCAGTTCTTC. This codes for CASSLRTSGSEQFF.